Listed below are T cell receptor beta chains from one sample, sequenced in a study of Tregs in tolerant kidney transplant recipients. The repertoire was sequenced with immunoSEQ multiplex PCR; TCRdb's copy has only in-frame clones and lacks some. The sample holds some 50,000 clones, approximately 90% seen once. The specimen comprised CD8+ T cells from blood (PBMCs), sampled 12 months after the transplant. The receptors were sampled from a human patient who received a combined kidney and bone marrow transplant. A subset of T cells may come from the graft donor. CDR3s leave out the opening cysteine and the closing phenylalanine or tryptophan. A D gene is named only where the DNA matches it firmly.

CDR3 | V | D | J | length
ASSQGYSTGELF | TRBV2 | - | TRBJ2-2 | 12
ASSPTGTVLSNSPLH | TRBV9 | TRBD1 | TRBJ1-6 | 15
ASSYSGGSSYEQY | TRBV6-5 | TRBD2 | TRBJ2-7 | 13
ASSQLGQGMTEAF | TRBV14 | TRBD1 | TRBJ1-1 | 13
ASSQELAGGLSNEQF | TRBV4-1 | TRBD2 | TRBJ2-1 | 15
ASSYGLAGAKSTDTQY | TRBV5-6 | TRBD2 | TRBJ2-3 | 16
ASSLQSPGELF | TRBV28 | - | TRBJ2-2 | 11
ATTIAGGYGTYEQY | TRBV10-2 | TRBD2 | TRBJ2-7 | 14
SVGGGQLYEQY | TRBV29-1 | - | TRBJ2-7 | 11
AWSDDIDSGELF | TRBV30 | - | TRBJ2-2 | 12
ASSDRENYEQY | TRBV4-2 | - | TRBJ2-7 | 11
ASSPRGADQPQH | TRBV9 | - | TRBJ1-5 | 12
ASSPGGGRSNTGELF | TRBV5-4 | - | TRBJ2-2 | 15
ASSLVYRPGETQY | TRBV11-2 | - | TRBJ2-5 | 13
ASSEAGDQPQH | TRBV6-5 | - | TRBJ1-5 | 11
ASSYGGAYEQY | TRBV5-4 | TRBD2 | TRBJ2-7 | 11
ASSKRDTTRKSYNEQF | TRBV21-1 | - | TRBJ2-1 | 16
ASSFGPRTGELF | TRBV7-3 | - | TRBJ2-2 | 12
AWSVESRSYGYT | TRBV30 | - | TRBJ1-2 | 12
ASSQHSYEQY | TRBV7-8 | - | TRBJ2-7 | 10
ASSEGGDRRQPQH | TRBV9 | TRBD1 | TRBJ1-5 | 13
ASTSDRNNSPLH | TRBV28 | - | TRBJ1-6 | 12
ATSMGLYEQY | TRBV15 | - | TRBJ2-7 | 10
ASSLSIGVETQY | TRBV27 | - | TRBJ2-5 | 12
ASSRGTLSYEQY | TRBV19 | - | TRBJ2-7 | 12
ASSLGSGTYEQY | TRBV5-4 | TRBD2 | TRBJ2-7 | 12
AINLDISGSGNEQY | TRBV10-3 | TRBD2 | TRBJ2-7 | 14
ASSFGRHYGYT | TRBV27 | - | TRBJ1-2 | 11
ASSLGGTGELF | TRBV11-3 | - | TRBJ2-2 | 11
ASTLLSGTSGRTYNEQF | TRBV27 | TRBD2 | TRBJ2-1 | 17
ASSLALGDYEQY | TRBV7-2 | - | TRBJ2-7 | 12
ASSLLAGAIVSYNEQF | TRBV27 | TRBD2 | TRBJ2-1 | 16
ASSLDRTGSGNEQF | TRBV7-6 | - | TRBJ2-1 | 14
ASSLSRVQTEAF | TRBV5-1 | - | TRBJ1-1 | 12
ASSLMWDGGDEQY | TRBV28 | - | TRBJ2-7 | 13
ASSFGGVIAKNIQY | TRBV2 | TRBD2 | TRBJ2-4 | 14
ASSQGRTGGSQETQY | TRBV4-3 | TRBD2 | TRBJ2-5 | 15
ASSQEFAPSYEQY | TRBV4-2 | - | - | 13
ASSNPRDRALEGNEQF | TRBV9 | TRBD1 | TRBJ2-1 | 16
ASSQGTRVTQY | TRBV4-2 | TRBD2 | TRBJ2-3 | 11
ASSYVAGGLRETQY | TRBV7-2 | TRBD2 | TRBJ2-5 | 14
ASSLTERGTGELF | TRBV7-3 | - | TRBJ2-2 | 13
ASSLFGGSPNEQY | TRBV11-2 | TRBD2 | TRBJ2-7 | 13
ASSFSQGGYEQY | TRBV19 | TRBD1 | TRBJ2-7 | 12
ASSADLGAGAQTYNEQF | TRBV9 | TRBD2 | TRBJ2-1 | 17
ASSIVSRGSNYGYT | TRBV19 | - | TRBJ1-2 | 14
ASSSGMGNTEAF | TRBV5-1 | - | TRBJ1-1 | 12
ASSEEAGGTGELF | TRBV7-2 | TRBD2 | TRBJ2-2 | 13
ATVPASPTSYEQY | TRBV7-2 | - | TRBJ2-7 | 13